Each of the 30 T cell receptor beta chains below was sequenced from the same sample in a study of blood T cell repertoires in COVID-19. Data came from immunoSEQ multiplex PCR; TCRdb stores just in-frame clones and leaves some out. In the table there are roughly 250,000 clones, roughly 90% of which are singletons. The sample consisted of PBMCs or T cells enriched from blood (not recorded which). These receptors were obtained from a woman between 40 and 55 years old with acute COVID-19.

CDR3 region: CASSLLAGDEQFF. Written as DNA, the CDR3 is TGTGCCAGCAGTCTTTTAGCGGGAGACGAGCAGTTCTTC. The chain couples TRBV6-6 to TRBJ2-1; 9 bases align to TRBD2. The germline CDR1 and CDR2 sequences are MNHNY and SVGAGI (reference sequence). CDR3 length: 13 amino acids. With 5 bases clipped from V and 10 bases from J, the junction kept 6 bases outside the gene matches.

The CDR3 spells CASSTPSRDSYNSPLHF. DNA of the CDR3: TGTGCCAGCAGCACCCCTTCCCGGGACAGCTATAATTCACCCCTCCACTTT. The V call is TRBV6-4, the J call TRBJ1-6, with 7 bases identical to TRBD1. The length of the CDR3 is 17 residues. Trimming at V came to 6 bases and at J to 3 bases, leaving 11 bases not matched to a gene. CDR1 is MRHNA and CDR2 is SNTAGT in the germline V gene.

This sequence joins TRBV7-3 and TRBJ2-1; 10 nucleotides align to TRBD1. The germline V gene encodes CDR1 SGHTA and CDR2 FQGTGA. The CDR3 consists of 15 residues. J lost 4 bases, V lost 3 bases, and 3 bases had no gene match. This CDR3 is CASSLDRGGYNEQFF. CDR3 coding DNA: TGTGCCAGCAGCTTGGACAGGGGGGGATACAATGAGCAGTTCTTC.

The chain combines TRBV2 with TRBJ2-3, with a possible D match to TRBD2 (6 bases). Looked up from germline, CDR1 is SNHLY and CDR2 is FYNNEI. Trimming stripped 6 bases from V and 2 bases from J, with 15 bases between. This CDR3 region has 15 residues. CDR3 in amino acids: CASSVGGTNTDTQYF. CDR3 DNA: TGTGCCAGCAGCGTTGGCGGGACGAACACAGATACGCAGTATTTT. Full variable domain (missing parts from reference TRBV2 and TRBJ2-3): EPEVTQTPSHQVTQMGQEVILRCVPISNHLYFYWYRQILGQKVEFLVSFYNNEISEKSEIFDDQFSVERPDGSNFTLKIRSTKLEDSAMYFCASSVGGTNTDTQYFGPGTRLTVL.

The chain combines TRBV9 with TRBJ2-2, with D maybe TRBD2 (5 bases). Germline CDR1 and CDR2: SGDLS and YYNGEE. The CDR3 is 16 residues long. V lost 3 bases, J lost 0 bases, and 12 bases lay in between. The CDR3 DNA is TGTGCCAGCAGCGCATACGGGGAACCGAACACCGGGGAGCTGTTTTTT. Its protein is CASSAYGEPNTGELFF.

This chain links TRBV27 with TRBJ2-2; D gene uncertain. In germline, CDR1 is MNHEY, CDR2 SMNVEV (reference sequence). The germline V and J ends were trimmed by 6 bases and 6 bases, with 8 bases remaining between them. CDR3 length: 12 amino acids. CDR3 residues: CASSRSAGELFF. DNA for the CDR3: TGTGCCAGCAGCCGGAGCGCCGGGGAGCTGTTTTTT.

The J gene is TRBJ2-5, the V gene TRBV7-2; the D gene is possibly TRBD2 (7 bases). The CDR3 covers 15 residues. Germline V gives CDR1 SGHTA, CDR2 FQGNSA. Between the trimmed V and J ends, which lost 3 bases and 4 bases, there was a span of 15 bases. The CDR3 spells CASSLRGRSAETQYF. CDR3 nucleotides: TGTGCCAGCAGCTTGCGGGGGCGGAGCGCAGAGACCCAGTACTTC.

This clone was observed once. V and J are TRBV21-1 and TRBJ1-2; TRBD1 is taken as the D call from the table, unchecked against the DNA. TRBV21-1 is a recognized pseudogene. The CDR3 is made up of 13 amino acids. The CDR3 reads CASSFQGHYGYTF. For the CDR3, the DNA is TGTGCCAGCAGCTTCCAAGGACATTACGGCTACACCTTC.

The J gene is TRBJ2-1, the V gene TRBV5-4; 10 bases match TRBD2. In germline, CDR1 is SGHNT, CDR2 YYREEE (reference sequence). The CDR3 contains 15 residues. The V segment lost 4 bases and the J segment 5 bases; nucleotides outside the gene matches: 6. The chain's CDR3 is CASSKGLAENNEQFF. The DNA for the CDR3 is TGTGCCAGCAGCAAAGGACTAGCGGAGAACAATGAGCAGTTCTTC.

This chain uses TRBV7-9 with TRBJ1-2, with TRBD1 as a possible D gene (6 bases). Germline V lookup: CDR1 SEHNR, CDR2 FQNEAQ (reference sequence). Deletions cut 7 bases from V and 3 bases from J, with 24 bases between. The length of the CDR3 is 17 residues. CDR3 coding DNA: TGTGCCAGCACCTTTGTTAGGGGGTCCTTACTTGACTATGGCTACACCTTC. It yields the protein CASTFVRGSLLDYGYTF. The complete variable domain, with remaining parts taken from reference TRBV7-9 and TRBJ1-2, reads DTGVSQNPRHKITKRGQNVTFRCDPISEHNRLYWYRQTLGQGPEFLTYFQNEAQLEKSRLLSDRFSAERPKGSFSTLEIQRTEQGDSAMYLCASTFVRGSLLDYGYTFGSGTRLTVV.

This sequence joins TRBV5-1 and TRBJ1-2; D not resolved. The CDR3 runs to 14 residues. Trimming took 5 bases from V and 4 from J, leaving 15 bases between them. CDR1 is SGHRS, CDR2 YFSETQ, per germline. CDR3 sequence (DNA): TGCGCCAGCAGTCCAGGTGGGCTGTTCTATGGCTACACCTTC. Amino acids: CASSPGGLFYGYTF.

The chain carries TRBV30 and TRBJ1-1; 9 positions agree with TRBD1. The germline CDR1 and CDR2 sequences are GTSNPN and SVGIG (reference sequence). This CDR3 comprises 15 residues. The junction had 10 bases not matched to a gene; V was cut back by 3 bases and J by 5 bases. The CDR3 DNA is TGTGCCTGGAGCCGAGTCACAGGGGGCGGGACTGAAGCTTTCTTT. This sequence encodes CAWSRVTGGGTEAFF.

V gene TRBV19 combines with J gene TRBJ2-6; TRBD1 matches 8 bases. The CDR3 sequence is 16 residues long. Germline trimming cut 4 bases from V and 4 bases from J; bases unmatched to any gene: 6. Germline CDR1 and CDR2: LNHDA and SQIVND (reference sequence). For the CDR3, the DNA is TGTGCCAGTAGTACCGGACAGGGCCGAGGGGCCAACGTCCTGACTTTC. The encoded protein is CASSTGQGRGANVLTF.

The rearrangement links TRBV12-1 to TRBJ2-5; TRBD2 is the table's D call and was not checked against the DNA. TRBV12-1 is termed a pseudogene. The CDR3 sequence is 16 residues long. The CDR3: CASSPGGSCKKESQYF. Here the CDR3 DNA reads TGTGCCAGCAGCCCGGGGGGCTCCTGCAAAAAAGAGTCCCAGTACTTC.

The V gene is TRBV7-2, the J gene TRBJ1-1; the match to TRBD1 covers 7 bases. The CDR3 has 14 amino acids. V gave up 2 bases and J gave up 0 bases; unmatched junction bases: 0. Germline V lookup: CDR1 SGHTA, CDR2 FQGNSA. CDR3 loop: CASSLTGVNTEAFF. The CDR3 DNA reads TGTGCCAGCAGCTTAACAGGGGTGAACACTGAAGCTTTCTTT.

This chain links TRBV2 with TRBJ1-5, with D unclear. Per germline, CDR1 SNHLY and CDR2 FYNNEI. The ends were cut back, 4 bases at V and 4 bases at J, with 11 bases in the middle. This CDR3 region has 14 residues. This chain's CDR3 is CASSGMIQNQPQHF. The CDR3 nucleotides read TGTGCCAGCAGTGGAATGATCCAGAATCAGCCCCAGCATTTT.

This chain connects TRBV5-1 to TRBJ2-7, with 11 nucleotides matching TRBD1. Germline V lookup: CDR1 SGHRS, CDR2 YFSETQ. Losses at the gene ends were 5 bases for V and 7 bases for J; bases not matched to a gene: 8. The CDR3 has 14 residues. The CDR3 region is CASRLGQGAGEQYF. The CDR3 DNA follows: TGCGCCAGCAGACTAGGACAGGGGGCAGGTGAGCAGTACTTC.

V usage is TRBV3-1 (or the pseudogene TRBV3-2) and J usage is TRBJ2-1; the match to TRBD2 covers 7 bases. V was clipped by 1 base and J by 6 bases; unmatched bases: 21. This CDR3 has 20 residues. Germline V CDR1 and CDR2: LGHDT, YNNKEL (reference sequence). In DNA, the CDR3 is TGTGCCAGCAGCCAAGTAGCTAGCGGACCCGAATCCTACATTACCAATGAGCAGTTCTTC. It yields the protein CASSQVASGPESYITNEQFF.

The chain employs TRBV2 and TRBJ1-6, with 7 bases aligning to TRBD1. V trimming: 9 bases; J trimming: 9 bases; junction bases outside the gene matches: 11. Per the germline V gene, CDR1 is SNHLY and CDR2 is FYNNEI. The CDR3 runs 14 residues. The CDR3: CASRRGQESSPLHF. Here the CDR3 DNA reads TGTGCCAGTAGGAGGGGGCAAGAGAGTTCACCCCTCCACTTT.

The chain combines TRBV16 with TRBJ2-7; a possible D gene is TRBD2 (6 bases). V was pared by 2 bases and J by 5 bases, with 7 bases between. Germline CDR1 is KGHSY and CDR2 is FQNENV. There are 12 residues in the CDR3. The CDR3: CASSQRGNEQYF. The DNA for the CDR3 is TGTGCCAGCAGCCAACGGGGGAACGAGCAGTACTTC.

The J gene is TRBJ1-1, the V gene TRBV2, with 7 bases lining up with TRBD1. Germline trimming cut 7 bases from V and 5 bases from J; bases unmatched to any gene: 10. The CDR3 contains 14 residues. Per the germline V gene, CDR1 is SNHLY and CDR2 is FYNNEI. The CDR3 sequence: CASTNRGGGTEAFF. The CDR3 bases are TGTGCCAGCACGAACAGGGGTGGGGGAACTGAAGCTTTCTTT.

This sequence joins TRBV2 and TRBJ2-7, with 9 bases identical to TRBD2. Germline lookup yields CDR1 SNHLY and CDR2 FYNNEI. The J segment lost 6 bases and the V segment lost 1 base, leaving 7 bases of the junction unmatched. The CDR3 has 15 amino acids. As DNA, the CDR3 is TGTGCCAGCAGTGAAGAAGTAGCGGGAGTCGGCGAGCAGTACTTC. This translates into CASSEEVAGVGEQYF.

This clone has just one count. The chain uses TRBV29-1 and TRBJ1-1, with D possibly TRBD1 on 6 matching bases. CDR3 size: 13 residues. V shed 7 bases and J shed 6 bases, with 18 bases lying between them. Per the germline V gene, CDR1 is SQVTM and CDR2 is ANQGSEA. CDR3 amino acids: CSGTDGGASEAFF. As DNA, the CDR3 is TGCAGCGGCACAGACGGGGGGGCGTCTGAAGCTTTCTTT.

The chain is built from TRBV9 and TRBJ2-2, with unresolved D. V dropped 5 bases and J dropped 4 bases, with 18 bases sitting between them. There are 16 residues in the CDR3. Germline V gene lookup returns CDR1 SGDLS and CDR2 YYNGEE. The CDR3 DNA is TGTGCCAGCAGTTATAAGACACCATATTCCACCGGGGAGCTGTTTTTT. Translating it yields CASSYKTPYSTGELFF.

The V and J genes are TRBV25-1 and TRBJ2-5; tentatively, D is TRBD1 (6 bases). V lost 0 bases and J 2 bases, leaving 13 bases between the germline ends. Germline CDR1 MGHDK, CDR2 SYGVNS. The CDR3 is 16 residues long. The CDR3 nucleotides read TGTGCCAGCAGTGAATACCCGGACAGCTATCAAGAGACCCAGTACTTC. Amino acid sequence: CASSEYPDSYQETQYF.

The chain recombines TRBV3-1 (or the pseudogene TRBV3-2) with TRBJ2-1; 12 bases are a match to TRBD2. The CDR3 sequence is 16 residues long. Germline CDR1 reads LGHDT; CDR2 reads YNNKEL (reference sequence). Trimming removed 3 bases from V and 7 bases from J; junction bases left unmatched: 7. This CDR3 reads CASSQALAGGWNEQFF. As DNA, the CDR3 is TGTGCCAGCAGCCAGGCACTAGCGGGAGGTTGGAATGAGCAGTTCTTC.

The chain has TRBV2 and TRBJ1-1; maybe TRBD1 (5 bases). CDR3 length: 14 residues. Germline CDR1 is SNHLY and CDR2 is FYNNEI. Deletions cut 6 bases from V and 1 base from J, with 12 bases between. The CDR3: CASRHQGTNTEAFF. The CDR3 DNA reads TGTGCCAGCAGACACCAGGGAACGAACACTGAAGCTTTCTTT.

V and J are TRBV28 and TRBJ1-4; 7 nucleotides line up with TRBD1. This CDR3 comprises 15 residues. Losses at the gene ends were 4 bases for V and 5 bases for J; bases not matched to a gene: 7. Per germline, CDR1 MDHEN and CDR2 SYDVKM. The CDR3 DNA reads TGTGCCAGCAGTTATCCGGGACAGTTCAATGAAAAACTGTTTTTT. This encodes CASSYPGQFNEKLFF.

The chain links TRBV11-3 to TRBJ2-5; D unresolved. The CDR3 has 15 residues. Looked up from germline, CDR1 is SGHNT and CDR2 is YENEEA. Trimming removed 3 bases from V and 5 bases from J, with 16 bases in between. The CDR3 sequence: CASSFNAGLKETQYF. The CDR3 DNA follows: TGTGCCAGCAGCTTCAACGCTGGGCTTAAGGAGACCCAGTACTTC.

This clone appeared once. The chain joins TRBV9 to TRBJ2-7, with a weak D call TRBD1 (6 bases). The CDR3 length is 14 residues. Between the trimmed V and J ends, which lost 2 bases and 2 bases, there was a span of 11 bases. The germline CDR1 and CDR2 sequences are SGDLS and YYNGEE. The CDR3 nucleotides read TGTGCCAGCAGCGTTGAGACAGGACCCTACGAGCAGTACTTC. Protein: CASSVETGPYEQYF.